This T cell receptor beta chain stems from a study of T cells in Graves' hyperthyroidism and ophthalmopathy. Findings of the study overall: The majority of expanded thyroid clonotypes above 0.001 also appeared in blood. Stable hyperthyroidism and ophthalmopathy were separated using 13 V-J signatures.

CDR3 length: 18 residues. Germline V gene lookup returns CDR1 MGHRA and CDR2 YSYEKL. Losses at the gene ends were 2 bases for V and 2 bases for J; bases not matched to a gene: 10. Across 18 months, stable Graves' hyperthyroidism was marked by no progression to ophthalmopathy. This clonotype was detected ten times or more. Its antigen is still unknown. Regions amplified from RNA transcripts were the TCR beta CDR3 regions. First-round RT-PCR with HTBI primers amplified the TCR CDR3 region. From the multiplex PCR reads, TCRdb called clonotypes with MiXCR, one entry per CDR3 protein. The repertoire includes roughly 110,000 distinct CDR3 sequences, 16% of them detected once, and 42% sits in the top ten.

The sample comprised blood. This TCR was sampled from a woman between 50 and 59 years old with Graves' hyperthyroidism. The chain combines TRBV4-1 with TRBJ2-5, with 11 bases aligning to TRBD2. CDR3 in DNA: TGCGCCAGCAGCCAAAGCCCTACGGGACTAGCGGATCAAGAGACCCAGTACTTC. Translating it yields CASSQSPTGLADQETQYF.